These T cell receptor beta chains were read from a single sample in a study of shared clonotypes between healthy human individuals. Produced via immunoSEQ multiplex PCR; TCRdb's table is partial and in-frame only. Of about 330,000 clones in the sample, roughly 70% were seen once. Specimen: memory CD4+ T cells sorted from blood. These TCRs come from a man under 40 in good health. CDR3s include the opening cysteine and the closing phenylalanine or tryptophan. D genes are given only for firm matches. Rows may omit the clone size; those that give it use once, few, many or a size class.

J: TRBJ2-5
size: .
D: .
V: TRBV7-2
DNA: TGTGCCAGCAGCTTGGCTCCGGGACGCCTCTCCCAAGAGACCCAGTACTTC
CDR3: CASSLAPGRLSQETQYF

J: TRBJ2-5
size: .
D: .
V: TRBV10-3
DNA: TGTGCCATCAGTGAGGCGGGTTCTTGGGAGACCCAGTACTTC
CDR3: CAISEAGSWETQYF

J: TRBJ2-7
size: few
D: .
V: TRBV30
DNA: TGTGCCTGGAGTGTAACTCTTAACGACCGCCTACGTCCGAGACAGGCCTACGAGCAGTACTTC
CDR3: CAWSVTLNDRLRPRQAYEQYF

J: TRBJ2-7
size: .
D: TRBD2
V: TRBV5-1
DNA: TGCGCCAGCAGCCTGGCCCTAGCGGGAGCCGAGCAGTACTTC
CDR3: CASSLALAGAEQYF

J: TRBJ2-5
size: .
D: .
V: TRBV4-1
DNA: TGCGCCAGCAGCCATTGGAGGGGTGAGACCCAGTACTTC
CDR3: CASSHWRGETQYF

J: TRBJ1-2
size: .
D: .
V: TRBV28
DNA: TGTGCCAGTTTGTCTCGATATTTTAGCTACACCTTC
CDR3: CASLSRYFSYTF

J: TRBJ2-5
size: once
D: TRBD1
V: TRBV6-1
DNA: TGTGCCAGCAACAGACAGGGTCCCGAGACCCAGTACTTC
CDR3: CASNRQGPETQYF

J: TRBJ1-5
size: once
D: .
V: TRBV6-1
DNA: TGTGCCAGCAGTATCAGGGGAGGCAATCAGCCCCAGCATTTT
CDR3: CASSIRGGNQPQHF

J: TRBJ1-4
size: few
D: .
V: TRBV6-1
DNA: TGTGCCAGCAGTGAAATGGCGGGGGCCCCGTTTTTT
CDR3: CASSEMAGAPFF

J: TRBJ2-3
size: .
D: .
V: TRBV2
DNA: TGTGCCAGCAGTGATCAAGATACGCAGTATTTT
CDR3: CASSDQDTQYF

J: TRBJ2-3
size: few
D: TRBD2
V: TRBV4-1
DNA: TGCGCCAGCAGCCAATCAGGACTAGCGGGAGTTTCAGATACGCAGTATTTT
CDR3: CASSQSGLAGVSDTQYF

J: TRBJ2-7
size: .
D: .
V: TRBV5-8
DNA: TGTGCCAGCAGTACCAGGGTCGCCGAGCAGTACTTC
CDR3: CASSTRVAEQYF

J: TRBJ2-7
size: .
D: .
V: TRBV5-3
DNA: TGTGCCAGAAGCTTGTTGAGGATAAACGAGCAGTACTTC
CDR3: CARSLLRINEQYF

J: TRBJ2-5
size: few
D: .
V: TRBV5-1
DNA: TGCGCCAGCAGCTTAATCAGTGGAGAGGAGACCCAGTACTTC
CDR3: CASSLISGEETQYF

J: TRBJ1-2
size: once
D: .
V: TRBV28
DNA: TGTGCCAGCAGTTTAGGGCCTCGTGGCTACACCTTC
CDR3: CASSLGPRGYTF

J: TRBJ1-5
size: many
D: .
V: TRBV7-8
DNA: TGTGCCAGCAGCTTAGAAGCTAGTAATCAGCCCCAGCATTTT
CDR3: CASSLEASNQPQHF

J: TRBJ1-5
size: .
D: .
V: TRBV11-2
DNA: TGTGCCAGCAGCTTAGAAAACGGTCGCAATCAGCCCCAGCATTTT
CDR3: CASSLENGRNQPQHF

J: TRBJ1-2
size: .
D: .
V: TRBV5-6
DNA: TGTGCCAGCAGCCATCGGGAAAGAGGCTACACCTTC
CDR3: CASSHRERGYTF

J: TRBJ1-2
size: .
D: .
V: TRBV7-2
DNA: TGTGCCAGCAGCCCGCGACAGATAGCTAACTATGGCTACACCTTC
CDR3: CASSPRQIANYGYTF

J: TRBJ2-7
size: .
D: TRBD2
V: TRBV2
DNA: TGTGCCAGCAGTGTAGGTGCGGGAGGAGCCTACGAGCAGTACTTC
CDR3: CASSVGAGGAYEQYF

J: TRBJ2-1
size: .
D: .
V: TRBV11-2
DNA: TGTGCCAGCAGCTTTGGGATTGGTAGGAATGAGCAGTTCTTC
CDR3: CASSFGIGRNEQFF

J: TRBJ2-2
size: few
D: .
V: TRBV27
DNA: TGTGCCAGCAGTTTACTAGGCCCCCACACCGGGGAGCTGTTTTTT
CDR3: CASSLLGPHTGELFF

J: TRBJ2-5
size: .
D: .
V: TRBV7-2
DNA: TGTGCCAGCAGCTTAGGGGGTAGGGTCGGAGAGACCCAGTACTTC
CDR3: CASSLGGRVGETQYF

J: TRBJ1-1
size: few
D: .
V: TRBV7-2
DNA: TGTGCCAGCAGCTTAGACAGGGTCCCGCGTGAAGCTTTCTTT
CDR3: CASSLDRVPREAFF

J: TRBJ2-2
size: .
D: TRBD2
V: TRBV19
DNA: TGTGCCAGTAGTATAGACCCCCGACTAGCGGGAGAAACCTCGAACACCGGGGAGCTGTTTTTT
CDR3: CASSIDPRLAGETSNTGELFF

J: TRBJ1-2
size: .
D: TRBD1
V: TRBV7-9
DNA: TGTGCCAGCAGTACCGGGACAGGTCACTATGGCTACACCTTC
CDR3: CASSTGTGHYGYTF

J: TRBJ2-7
size: .
D: TRBD2
V: TRBV6-5
DNA: TGTGCCAGCAGTCGCATACTAGCGGGGCCCTACGAGCAGTACTTC
CDR3: CASSRILAGPYEQYF

J: TRBJ1-4
size: .
D: TRBD1
V: TRBV19
DNA: TGTGCCAGTAGTTCGACCGGGACAGTGGGGGAAAAACTGTTTTTT
CDR3: CASSSTGTVGEKLFF

J: TRBJ1-5
size: .
D: .
V: TRBV28
DNA: TGTGCCAGCACTTTTGCAGCTCATCAGCCCCAGCATTTT
CDR3: CASTFAAHQPQHF

J: TRBJ2-3
size: .
D: TRBD2
V: TRBV5-1
DNA: TGCGCCAGCAGCTCGGGACTAGCGGGAGGTAGATCCACAGATACGCAGTATTTT
CDR3: CASSSGLAGGRSTDTQYF

J: TRBJ2-7
size: .
D: .
V: TRBV30
DNA: TGTGCCTGGAGTGCGCTCAGGGCACTCTCGCGGGAGCAGTACTTC
CDR3: CAWSALRALSREQYF

J: TRBJ2-2
size: once
D: .
V: TRBV19
DNA: TGTGCCAGTGGACTGCGTCACACCGGGGAGCTGTTTTTT
CDR3: CASGLRHTGELFF

J: TRBJ2-3
size: .
D: TRBD2
V: TRBV7-6
DNA: TGTGCCAGCAGCTTAGGTCCTAGCGGGGATACGCAGTATTTT
CDR3: CASSLGPSGDTQYF

J: TRBJ1-5
size: .
D: TRBD1
V: TRBV23-1
DNA: TGCGCCAGCAGTCAATCGGGCGACAGGGCCCCCCGAGGGCCCCAGCATTTT
CDR3: CASSQSGDRAPRGPQHF

J: TRBJ2-2
size: .
D: TRBD2
V: TRBV27
DNA: TGTGCCAGCAGTTTATCCACTAGCGGGATAGCCGGGGAGCTGTTTTTT
CDR3: CASSLSTSGIAGELFF

J: TRBJ1-1
size: .
D: TRBD1
V: TRBV18
DNA: TGTGCCAGCTCACCACGAGACAGGGATATCTCTCCAACTGAAGCTTTCTTT
CDR3: CASSPRDRDISPTEAFF

J: TRBJ1-1
size: .
D: TRBD1
V: TRBV2
DNA: TGTGCCAGCGAAGGGGGCATGAACACTGAAGCTTTCTTT
CDR3: CASEGGMNTEAFF

J: TRBJ1-1
size: .
D: TRBD1
V: TRBV7-9
DNA: TGTGCCAGCAGCTTAGCGGGACAGAGTGAAGCTTTCTTT
CDR3: CASSLAGQSEAFF

J: TRBJ1-2
size: .
D: TRBD1
V: TRBV27
DNA: TGTGCCAGCAGTACGACAGGGGGGGAGGGCTATGGCTACACCTTC
CDR3: CASSTTGGEGYGYTF

J: TRBJ2-4
size: few
D: .
V: TRBV19
DNA: TGTGCCAGTAGGAAACTTGGCCAAGGGTGGAACATTCAGTACTTC
CDR3: CASRKLGQGWNIQYF

J: TRBJ1-3
size: .
D: .
V: TRBV18
DNA: TGTGCCAGCTCACCACCGACGGGGTCCCTCTCTGGAAACACCATATATTTT
CDR3: CASSPPTGSLSGNTIYF

J: TRBJ2-7
size: .
D: TRBD1
V: TRBV2
DNA: TGTGCCAGCAGAGCCACAGGGGCGCCGTCCTACGAGCAGTACTTC
CDR3: CASRATGAPSYEQYF

J: TRBJ2-6
size: .
D: TRBD1
V: TRBV5-1
DNA: TGCGCCAGCAGCCCAACAGGGGTTGGGGCCAACGTCCTGACTTTC
CDR3: CASSPTGVGANVLTF

J: TRBJ1-2
size: .
D: .
V: TRBV28
DNA: TGTGCCAGCAGATACTCCCCCAATACACGAGGAGGTTTCTATGGCTACACCTTC
CDR3: CASRYSPNTRGGFYGYTF

J: TRBJ1-2
size: .
D: TRBD1
V: TRBV15
DNA: TGTGCCACCAGCAGAGAGACAGGGCAGTATGGCTACACCTTC
CDR3: CATSRETGQYGYTF

J: TRBJ2-7
size: .
D: .
V: TRBV7-2
DNA: TGTGCCAGCAGCAAAGAGAGCGGGTCTGTCTACGAGCAGTACTTC
CDR3: CASSKESGSVYEQYF

J: TRBJ1-1
size: .
D: .
V: TRBV4-3
DNA: TGCGCCAGCAGCGGTCTTGGGGGGAACACTGAAGCTTTCTTT
CDR3: CASSGLGGNTEAFF

J: TRBJ2-1
size: .
D: TRBD2
V: TRBV7-6
DNA: TGTGCCAGCAGCCCTACTAGCGGGGGGTACAATGAGCAGTTCTTC
CDR3: CASSPTSGGYNEQFF

J: TRBJ1-3
size: many
D: .
V: TRBV29-1
DNA: TGCAGCGTCCGGACGCTCGGAAACACCATATATTTT
CDR3: CSVRTLGNTIYF

J: TRBJ1-5
size: .
D: .
V: TRBV7-2
DNA: TGTGCCAGCAGCTTAGTGACGGCGGCTAATCAGCCCCAGCATTTT
CDR3: CASSLVTAANQPQHF

J: TRBJ2-3
size: .
D: .
V: TRBV6-5
DNA: TGTGCCAGCAGTTACCGGCTATCCACAGATACGCAGTATTTT
CDR3: CASSYRLSTDTQYF

J: TRBJ2-1
size: .
D: .
V: TRBV18
DNA: TGTGCCAGCTCACCTTTCAGGGATGACAATGAGCAGTTCTTC
CDR3: CASSPFRDDNEQFF

J: TRBJ2-7
size: .
D: .
V: TRBV14
DNA: TGTGCCAGCAGCCTGGACGGCTCCTACGAGCAGTACTTC
CDR3: CASSLDGSYEQYF

J: TRBJ2-1
size: .
D: .
V: TRBV28
DNA: TGTGCCAGCGCCCAGTTTCTTTCCAATGAGCAGTTCTTC
CDR3: CASAQFLSNEQFF

J: TRBJ2-5
size: .
D: TRBD2
V: TRBV2
DNA: TGTGCCAGCAGCGGACTAGCGGGGGGCGGGACCCAGTACTTC
CDR3: CASSGLAGGGTQYF

J: TRBJ2-3
size: many
D: TRBD2
V: TRBV7-9
DNA: TGTGCCAGCCGAAGTCCTGACTCTAGCGGGAGGCTCACGCAGTATTTT
CDR3: CASRSPDSSGRLTQYF

J: TRBJ2-1
size: .
D: .
V: TRBV11-3
DNA: TGTGCCAGCAGCTTAGATCCTAAGGGATACAATGAGCAGTTCTTC
CDR3: CASSLDPKGYNEQFF

J: TRBJ2-3
size: few
D: TRBD1
V: TRBV15
DNA: TGTGCCACCAGCTACAAACAGGGGCTCTCGCAGTATTTT
CDR3: CATSYKQGLSQYF